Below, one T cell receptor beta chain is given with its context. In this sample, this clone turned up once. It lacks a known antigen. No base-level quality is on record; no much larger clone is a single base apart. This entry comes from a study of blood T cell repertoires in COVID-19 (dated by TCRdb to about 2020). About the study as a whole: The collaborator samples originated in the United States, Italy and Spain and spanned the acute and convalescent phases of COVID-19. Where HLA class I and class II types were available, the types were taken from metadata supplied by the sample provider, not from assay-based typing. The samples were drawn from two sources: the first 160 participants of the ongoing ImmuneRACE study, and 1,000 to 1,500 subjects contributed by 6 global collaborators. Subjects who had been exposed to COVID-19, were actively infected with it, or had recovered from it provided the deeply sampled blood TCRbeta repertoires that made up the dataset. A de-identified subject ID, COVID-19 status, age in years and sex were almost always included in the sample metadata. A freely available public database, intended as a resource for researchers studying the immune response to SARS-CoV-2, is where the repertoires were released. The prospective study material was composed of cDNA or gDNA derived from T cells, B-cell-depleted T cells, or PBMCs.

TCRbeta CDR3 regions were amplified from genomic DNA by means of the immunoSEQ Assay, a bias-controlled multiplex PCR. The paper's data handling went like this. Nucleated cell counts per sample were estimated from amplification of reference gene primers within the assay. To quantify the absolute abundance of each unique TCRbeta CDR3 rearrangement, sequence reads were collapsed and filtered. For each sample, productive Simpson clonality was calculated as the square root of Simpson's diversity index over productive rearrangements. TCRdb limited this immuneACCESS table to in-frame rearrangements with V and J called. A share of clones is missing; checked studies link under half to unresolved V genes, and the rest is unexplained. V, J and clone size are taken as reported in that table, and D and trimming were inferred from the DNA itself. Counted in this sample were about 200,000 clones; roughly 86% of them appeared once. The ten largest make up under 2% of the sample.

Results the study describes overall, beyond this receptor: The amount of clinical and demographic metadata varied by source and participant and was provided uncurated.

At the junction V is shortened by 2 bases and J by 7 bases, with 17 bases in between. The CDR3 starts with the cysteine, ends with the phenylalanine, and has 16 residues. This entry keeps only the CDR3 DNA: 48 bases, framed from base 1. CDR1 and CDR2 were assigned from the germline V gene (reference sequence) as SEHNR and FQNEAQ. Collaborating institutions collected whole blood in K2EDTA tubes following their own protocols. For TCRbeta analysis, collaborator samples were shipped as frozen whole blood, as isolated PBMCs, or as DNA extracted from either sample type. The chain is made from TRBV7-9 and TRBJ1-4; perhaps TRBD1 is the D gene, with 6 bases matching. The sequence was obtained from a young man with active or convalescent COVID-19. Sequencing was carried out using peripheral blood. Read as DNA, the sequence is TGTGCCAGCAGCTTACCCATACAGGGTAGGAGTGAAAAACTGTTTTTT. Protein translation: CASSLPIQGRSEKLFF.